Listed below are T cell receptor beta chains from one sample, sequenced in a study of shared clonotypes between healthy human individuals. Only in-frame clones appear in the TCRdb table, and some are missing; sequencing was by immunoSEQ multiplex PCR. The sample includes approximately 480,000 clones, almost 80% of them seen just once. The sample was PBMCs. These receptors were taken from a woman aged 40 to 55 in good health. Some clones in this sample may be carry-over from other donors' samples. Each CDR3 is given with its conserved first and last residue. The D gene is left open where the match is weak. Size is omitted from some rows. Given values are once, few, many or a class for expanded clones.

TRBV5-6,NA,NA,12,TRBJ1-1,CASSWGTNEAFF,TGTGCCAGCAGCTGGGGGACGAATGAAGCTTTCTTT
TRBV28,once,NA,12,TRBJ1-5,CASSFSNQPQHF,TGTGCCAGCAGTTTCTCCAATCAGCCCCAGCATTTT
TRBV12-5,NA,TRBD2,19,TRBJ2-3,CASGFSGTSGVPSTDTQYF,TGTGCTAGTGGTTTCTCCGGAACTAGCGGAGTCCCTAGCACAGATACGCAGTATTTT
TRBV28,few,NA,20,TRBJ2-3,CASSFAPTGAAFIKTDTQYF,TGTGCCAGCAGTTTCGCTCCGACAGGAGCGGCTTTTATCAAGACAGATACGCAGTATTTT
TRBV4-2,NA,TRBD2,14,TRBJ2-7,CASSQGAGDYEQYF,TGTGCCAGCAGCCAAGGGGCGGGAGACTACGAGCAGTACTTC
TRBV19,NA,TRBD1,14,TRBJ1-4,CASSTTGVAEKLFF,TGTGCCAGTAGTACGACAGGGGTTGCTGAAAAACTGTTTTTT
TRBV15,few,NA,14,TRBJ2-7,CATSRDKGRYEQYF,TGTGCCACCAGCAGAGATAAGGGCAGATACGAGCAGTACTTC
TRBV4-1,once,NA,17,TRBJ1-5,CASSQGLARGVNQPQHF,TGCGCCAGCAGCCAAGGACTTGCCCGGGGGGTCAATCAGCCCCAGCATTTT
TRBV5-1,NA,NA,13,TRBJ2-5,CASSPPTQETQYF,TGCGCCAGCAGCCCACCCACACAAGAGACCCAGTACTTC
TRBV2,NA,NA,14,TRBJ1-1,CASSIHGADTEAFF,TGTGCCAGCAGCATACACGGAGCGGACACTGAAGCTTTCTTT